This is a list of T cell receptor beta chains from one sample in a study of T cells in localized non-small cell lung cancer. Sequencing was performed with immunoSEQ multiplex PCR; in TCRdb, only in-frame clones are kept and a portion is missing. The sample contains 45,000 to 60,000 clones, approximately 90% of which appear only once. Specimen: peripheral blood, collected before any cancer treatment. The receptor set was obtained from a woman aged 40 to 75 with stage I lung adenocarcinoma. Each CDR3 is given with its conserved first and last residue. Each record gives: D gene, V gene, J gene, clone size, CDR3 protein, CDR3 DNA. The D gene is left open where the match is weak. Some rows mark clone size as missing; the rest say once, few, many or name a class of expanded clone.

NA	TRBV9	TRBJ2-2	NA	CASSPEGGYTGELFF	TGTGCCAGCAGCCCCGAAGGAGGATATACCGGGGAGCTGTTTTTT
NA	TRBV15	TRBJ1-5	once	CATSGSSGRTHQPQHF	TGTGCCACCAGCGGAAGTTCCGGGAGGACCCATCAGCCCCAGCATTTT
TRBD1	TRBV10-2	TRBJ2-7	NA	CASTLGPRQGLRNEQYF	TGCGCCAGCACTCTGGGGCCCAGACAGGGGCTAAGGAACGAGCAGTACTTC
NA	TRBV7-8	TRBJ1-6	NA	CASSGPRAPLHF	TGTGCCAGCAGCGGGCCCAGGGCACCCCTCCACTTT
NA	TRBV1	TRBJ1-2	NA	CTSSQSWRAARGYTF	TGCACCAGCAGCCAATCTTGGAGGGCTGCTAGGGGCTACACCTTC
NA	TRBV4-1	TRBJ1-3	NA	CASSPPEGNTIYF	TGCGCCAGCAGCCCCCCCGAAGGAAACACCATATATTTT
NA	TRBV29-1	TRBJ2-5	NA	CSVEDPRSRTQYF	TGCAGCGTTGAAGATCCTCGAAGCCGGACCCAGTACTTC
TRBD1	TRBV30	TRBJ1-3	NA	CAWNGRGRGITSGNTIYF	TGTGCCTGGAACGGACGCGGCAGGGGGATAACGTCTGGAAACACCATATATTTT
NA	TRBV5-6	TRBJ1-1	NA	CASSQGNFIQAFF	TGTGCCAGCAGTCAGGGGAATTTTATCCAAGCTTTCTTT
NA	TRBV7-9	TRBJ1-6	few	CASSLAFDSPLHF	TGTGCCAGCAGCTTAGCGTTCGATTCACCCCTCCACTTT
NA	TRBV9	TRBJ2-2	NA	CASSVGGNTGELFF	TGTGCCAGCAGCGTTGGAGGGAACACCGGGGAGCTGTTTTTT
NA	TRBV2	TRBJ2-5	NA	CASSEFLGETQYF	TGTGCCAGCAGTGAATTTCTGGGGGAGACCCAGTACTTC
NA	TRBV19	TRBJ2-3	NA	CASKETGGSLTDTQYF	TGTGCCAGTAAGGAGACGGGGGGCAGTCTCACAGATACGCAGTATTTT
NA	TRBV19	TRBJ2-3	NA	CASSIEMAKGQYF	TGTGCCAGTAGTATAGAGATGGCAAAGGGGCAGTATTTT
TRBD1	TRBV7-9	TRBJ1-1	NA	CASSFQGANTEAFF	TGTGCCAGCAGCTTCCAGGGGGCCAACACTGAAGCTTTCTTT